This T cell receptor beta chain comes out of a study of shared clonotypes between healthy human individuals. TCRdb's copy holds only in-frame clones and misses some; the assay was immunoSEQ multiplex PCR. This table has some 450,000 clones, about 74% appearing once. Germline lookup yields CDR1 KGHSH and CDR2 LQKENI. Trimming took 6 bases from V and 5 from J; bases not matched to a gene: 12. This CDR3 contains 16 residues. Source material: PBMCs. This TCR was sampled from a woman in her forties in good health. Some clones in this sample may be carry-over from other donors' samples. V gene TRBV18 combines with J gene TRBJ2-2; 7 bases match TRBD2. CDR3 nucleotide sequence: TGTGCCAGCTCCGACAGCAGGACTAGAGGTACCGGGGAGCTGTTTTTT. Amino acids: CASSDSRTRGTGELFF.